The clone carrying this T cell receptor beta chain has at least ten counts. This entry comes from a study of T cells in Graves' hyperthyroidism and ophthalmopathy. The CDR3 runs to 14 residues. Unmatched junction bases numbered 3, after V lost 1 base and J lost 6 bases. Germline values: CDR1 SGHTA, CDR2 FQGNSA. Regions amplified from RNA transcripts were the TCR beta CDR3 regions. The study used the HTBI primer set for a first-round RT-PCR of the TCR CDR3. TCRdb re-called the multiplex PCR reads through MiXCR, storing one row per CDR3 protein. Among approximately 210,000 distinct CDR3 sequences listed, about 15% were seen once.

Sequenced input: blood. The rearrangement joins TRBV7-2 to TRBJ2-7; 10 nucleotides align to TRBD1. This receptor was taken from a man aged 50 or older with Graves' hyperthyroidism. Here the CDR3 reads CASSLDDRGREQYF. For the CDR3, the DNA is TGTGCCAGCAGCTTAGATGACAGGGGGCGCGAGCAGTACTTC.